Listed below are T cell receptor beta chains from one sample, sequenced in a study of OX40 agonist ivuxolimab in advanced cancers. Sequencing used immunoSEQ multiplex PCR; TCRdb keeps in-frame clones, though not all of them. This table has approximately 55,000 clones, approximately 86% appearing once. Sample: CD4+ or CD8+ T cells sorted from blood, taken in a trial of the OX40 agonist ivuxolimab. These receptors originate from an adult with an advanced solid tumor such as melanoma, head and neck, liver or kidney cancer. Both conserved end residues are part of each CDR3. Expanded clones get a size class; other rows say once, few or many, or leave the size out.

J: NA; size: NA; V: TRBV27; CDR3: CASSSGTASYEQYF
J: TRBJ2-3; size: NA; V: TRBV29-1; CDR3: CSVPGGAIQVTDTQYF
J: TRBJ2-7; size: NA; V: TRBV11-2; CDR3: CASSLYGAGSYEQYF
J: TRBJ2-5; size: NA; V: TRBV5-4; CDR3: CASSLAGVQETQYF
J: TRBJ1-2; size: few; V: TRBV13; CDR3: CASSLVLAGGYTF
J: TRBJ2-3; size: NA; V: TRBV27; CDR3: CASAPQGLTDTQYF
J: TRBJ2-7; size: NA; V: TRBV7-2; CDR3: CASSRGGSSYEQYF
J: TRBJ2-2; size: NA; V: TRBV6-1; CDR3: CASTPNTGELFF
J: TRBJ2-3; size: once; V: TRBV9; CDR3: CASSSRQLDTQYF
J: TRBJ1-5; size: NA; V: TRBV2; CDR3: CASSESQSNQPQHF
J: TRBJ1-2; size: large; V: TRBV6-5; CDR3: CASNARGGGAGGYTF
J: TRBJ2-5; size: NA; V: TRBV5-1; CDR3: CASSLGLAGNQETQYF
J: TRBJ2-7; size: NA; V: TRBV6-6; CDR3: CASFSRETSYEQYF
J: TRBJ2-5; size: NA; V: TRBV9; CDR3: CASSPGLAGVGETQYF
J: TRBJ2-7; size: NA; V: TRBV7-2; CDR3: CASSFDPGPYEQYF
J: TRBJ2-7; size: NA; V: TRBV2; CDR3: CASSDTVGEQYF
J: TRBJ2-7; size: NA; V: TRBV4-1; CDR3: CASSQDDPGVPYEQYF
J: TRBJ1-5; size: NA; V: TRBV11-3; CDR3: CASSLEDSVSKASQHF
J: TRBJ2-5; size: NA; V: TRBV2; CDR3: CASRRRLAGGGAETQYF
J: TRBJ2-1; size: NA; V: TRBV19; CDR3: CASTRVAGGYNEQFF
J: TRBJ2-3; size: once; V: TRBV5-1; CDR3: CASSPYGGGDTQYF
J: TRBJ1-5; size: NA; V: TRBV5-1; CDR3: CASSFSGERNQPQHF
J: TRBJ2-5; size: NA; V: TRBV4-2; CDR3: CASSQDQVAQYF
J: TRBJ1-1; size: NA; V: TRBV7-2; CDR3: CASSPPAAMNTEAFF